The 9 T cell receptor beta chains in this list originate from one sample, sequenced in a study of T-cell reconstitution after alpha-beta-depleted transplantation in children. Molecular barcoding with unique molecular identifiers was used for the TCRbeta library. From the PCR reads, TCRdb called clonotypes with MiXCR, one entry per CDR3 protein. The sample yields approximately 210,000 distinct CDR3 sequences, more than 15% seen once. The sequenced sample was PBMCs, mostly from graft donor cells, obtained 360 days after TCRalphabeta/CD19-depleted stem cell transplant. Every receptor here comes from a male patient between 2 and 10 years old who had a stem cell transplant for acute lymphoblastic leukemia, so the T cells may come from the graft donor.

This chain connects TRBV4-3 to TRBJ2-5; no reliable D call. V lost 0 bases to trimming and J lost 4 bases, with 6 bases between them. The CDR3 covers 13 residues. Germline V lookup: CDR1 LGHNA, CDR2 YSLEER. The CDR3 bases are TGCGCCAGCAGCCAAGATGTGAGAGAGACCCAGTACTTC. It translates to CASSQDVRETQYF.

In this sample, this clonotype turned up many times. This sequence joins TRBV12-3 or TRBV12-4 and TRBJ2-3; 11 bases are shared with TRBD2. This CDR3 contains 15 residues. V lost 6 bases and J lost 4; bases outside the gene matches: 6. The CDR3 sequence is CASRIAGGPADTQYF. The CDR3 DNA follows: TGTGCCAGCAGGATAGCGGGGGGGCCCGCAGATACGCAGTATTTT.

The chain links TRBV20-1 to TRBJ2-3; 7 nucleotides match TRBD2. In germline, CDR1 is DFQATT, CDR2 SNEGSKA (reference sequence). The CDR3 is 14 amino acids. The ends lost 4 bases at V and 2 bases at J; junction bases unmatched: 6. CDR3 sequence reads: CSATFGGFTDTQYF. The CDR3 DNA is TGCAGTGCTACTTTCGGGGGGTTCACAGATACGCAGTATTTT.

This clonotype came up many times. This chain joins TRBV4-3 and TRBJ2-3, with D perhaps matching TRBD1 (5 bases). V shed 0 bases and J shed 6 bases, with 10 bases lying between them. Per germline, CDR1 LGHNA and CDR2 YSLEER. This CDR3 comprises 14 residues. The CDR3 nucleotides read TGCGCCAGCAGCCAAGATGGTGGGGCTGATACGCAGTATTTT. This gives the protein CASSQDGGADTQYF.

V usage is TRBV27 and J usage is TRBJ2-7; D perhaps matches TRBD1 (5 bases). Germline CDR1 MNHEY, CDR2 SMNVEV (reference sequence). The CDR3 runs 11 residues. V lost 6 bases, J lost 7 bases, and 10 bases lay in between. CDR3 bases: TGTGCCAGCAGGCAGGGTGGGGAGCAGTACTTC. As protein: CASRQGGEQYF.

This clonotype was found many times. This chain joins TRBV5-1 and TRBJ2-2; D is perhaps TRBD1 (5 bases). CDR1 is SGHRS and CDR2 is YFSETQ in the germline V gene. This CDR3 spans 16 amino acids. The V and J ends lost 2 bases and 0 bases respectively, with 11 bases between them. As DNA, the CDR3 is TGCGCCAGCAGCTTATCCGACAGTACGAACACCGGGGAGCTGTTTTTT. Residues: CASSLSDSTNTGELFF.

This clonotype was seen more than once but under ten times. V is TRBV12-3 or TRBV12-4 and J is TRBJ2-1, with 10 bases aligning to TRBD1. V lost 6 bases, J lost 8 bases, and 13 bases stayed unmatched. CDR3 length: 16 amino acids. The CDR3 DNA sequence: TGTGCCAGCAGCCCCGAGACGACAGGGGGCATCGATGAGCAGTTCTTC. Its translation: CASSPETTGGIDEQFF.

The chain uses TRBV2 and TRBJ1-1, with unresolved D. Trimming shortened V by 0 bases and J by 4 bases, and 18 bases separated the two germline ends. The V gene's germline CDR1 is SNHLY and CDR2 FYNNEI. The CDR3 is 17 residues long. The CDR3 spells CASSEAGSPVSATEAFF. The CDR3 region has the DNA TGTGCCAGCAGTGAAGCCGGCAGCCCAGTTTCGGCCACTGAAGCTTTCTTT. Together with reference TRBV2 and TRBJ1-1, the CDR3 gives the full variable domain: EPEVTQTPSHQVTQMGQEVILRCVPISNHLYFYWYRQILGQKVEFLVSFYNNEISEKSEIFDDQFSVERPDGSNFTLKIRSTKLEDSAMYFCASSEAGSPVSATEAFFGQGTRLTVV.

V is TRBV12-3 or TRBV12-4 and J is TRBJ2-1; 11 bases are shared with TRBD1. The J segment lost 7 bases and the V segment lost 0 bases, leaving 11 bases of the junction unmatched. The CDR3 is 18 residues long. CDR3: CASSLALGRTGGQNEQFF. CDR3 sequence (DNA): TGTGCCAGCAGTTTAGCGCTAGGGAGGACAGGGGGCCAGAATGAGCAGTTCTTC.